Shown below are 6 T cell receptor beta chains from a single sample sequenced in a study of post-analysis software for immune sequencing data. Overall study findings and caveats: Comparison of patients with controls showed roughly five TRBV segments more frequent in patients, TRBV5-6, TRBV5-1 and TRBV20-1 among them.

These receptors have no known antigen. cDNA libraries for TCR beta contained unique molecular identifiers. TCRdb reprocessed the PCR reads via MiXCR and lists one record per CDR3 protein. The sample has hundreds of thousands of distinct CDR3 sequences; roughly three fifths are singletons. Sequencing was done on a sample of blood. These receptors all come from a girl aged 2-10 years with multiple sclerosis.

This sequence joins TRBV29-1 and TRBJ2-5; D is unresolved. Deletions cut 4 bases from V and 1 base from J, with 13 bases between. In germline, CDR1 is SQVTM, CDR2 ANQGSEA. CDR3 length: 14 residues. CDR3 protein: CSVAKYGAQETQYF. The CDR3, as DNA: TGCAGCGTTGCTAAATATGGCGCCCAAGAGACCCAGTACTTC.

The chain is built from TRBV19 and TRBJ2-1; 9 nucleotides align to TRBD2. Germline V gene data show CDR1 as LNHDA and CDR2 as SQIVND (reference sequence). V lost 7 bases and J lost 0; bases outside the gene matches: 4. This CDR3 has 15 amino acids. CDR3 sequence reads: CASTIAGDSYNEQFF. CDR3 nucleotide sequence: TGTGCCAGTACCATAGCGGGAGACTCCTACAATGAGCAGTTCTTC.

The V call is TRBV7-2, the J call TRBJ2-1; D call uncertain. This CDR3 contains 15 residues. Germline V lookup: CDR1 SGHTA, CDR2 FQGNSA. Trimming took 5 bases from V and 7 from J, leaving 18 bases between them. The CDR3 here is CASSAALPLVNEQFF. CDR3 coding DNA: TGTGCCAGCAGCGCCGCCCTACCCTTAGTAAATGAGCAGTTCTTC.

J is TRBJ2-5 and V is TRBV7-2; D might be TRBD1 or TRBD2, each matching 5 bases. Germline V CDR1 and CDR2: SGHTA, FQGNSA. Trimming left V 8 bases short and J 2 bases short, with 18 bases between. The CDR3 loop spans 15 amino acids. CDR3 in DNA: TGTGCCAGCCTCCCGAGCGAGGGACCACAAGAGACCCAGTACTTC. Translation gives CASLPSEGPQETQYF.

The chain employs TRBV11-2 and TRBJ2-7; 9 nucleotides align to TRBD1. Trimming at V came to 8 bases and at J to 0 bases, leaving 5 bases not matched to a gene. The CDR3 length is 14 residues. CDR1 SGHAT and CDR2 FQNNGV come from the germline V gene. CDR3: CASEGTGSSYEQYF. The CDR3 nucleotides read TGTGCCAGCGAGGGGACAGGGAGCTCCTACGAGCAGTACTTC.

The chain is built from TRBV29-1 and TRBJ1-2, with TRBD1 identical over 7 bases. The CDR3 has 11 residues. Germline assignment: CDR1 SQVTM and CDR2 ANQGSEA. V lost 6 bases and J lost 7; bases outside the gene matches: 5. The CDR3 reads CSVTDRSGYTF. Written as DNA, the CDR3 is TGCAGCGTGACGGACAGGAGTGGCTACACCTTC.